This TCR beta chain was documented in a study of blood T cell repertoires in COVID-19. Study-wide background: The origin of the acute and convalescent COVID-19 samples was the United States, Italy and Spain. Sample material is recorded as cDNA or gDNA derived from T cells, B-cell-depleted T cells, or PBMCs.

This clone has a handful of counts. There are 15 residues in the CDR3. J lost 5 bases, V lost 2 bases, and 8 bases had no gene match. CDR1 is MNHEY, CDR2 SMNVEV, per germline (reference sequence). The authors' processing: Cell counts per sample came from amplifying reference gene primers. Clones were read by immunoSEQ multiplex PCR, and TCRdb kept only the in-frame ones, dropping some. That table furnishes V, J and clone size, whereas the DNA furnished D and trimming. The profile shows some 130,000 clones, roughly three quarters of them singletons. The chain is built from TRBV27 and TRBJ2-5; TRBD2 aligns across 7 bases. The sequenced material came from peripheral blood. The origin of this receptor is a woman in her seventies with acute or convalescent COVID-19. Here the CDR3 DNA reads TGTGCCAGCAGTTTACTTGCCGGGGGGTGGGAGACCCAGTACTTC. Its translation: CASSLLAGGWETQYF.